What follows are 9 T cell receptor beta chains derived from one specimen sequenced in a study of regulatory T cells in long-lasting Graves disease. Sample time point: persistent/refractory GD, antithyroid drugs over 5 years with positive TRAb. TCR sequences were obtained from RNA taken from PBMCs. Libraries of TCR beta came from iRepertoire HTBI primers plus Arm-PCR of CDR3 regions. TCRdb re-called the multiplex PCR reads through MiXCR, storing one row per CDR3 protein. This sample has hundreds of thousands of distinct CDR3 sequences, with 20% to 25% found just once. The starting material was peripheral blood mononuclear cells (PBMCs), obtained when the disease was refractory, from a patient treated with antithyroid drugs. Receptors were obtained from a female donor with Graves disease.

The J gene is TRBJ2-7, the V gene TRBV6-5; weak D call: TRBD2 (5 bases). Trimming removed 0 bases at V and 2 bases at J, with 11 bases between. Germline V lookup: CDR1 MNHEY, CDR2 SVGAGI. The CDR3 loop spans 15 amino acids. For the CDR3, the DNA is TGTGCCAGCAGTTACTCGAGCTACGGGACCTACGAGCAGTACTTC. It yields the protein CASSYSSYGTYEQYF.

This clonotype occurred many times. V usage is TRBV6-1 and J usage is TRBJ1-5; TRBD1 is a possible D gene (5 bases). The CDR3 loop spans 14 amino acids. V was trimmed by 10 bases and J by 4 bases, leaving 17 bases between them. From germline, CDR1 is MNHNS and CDR2 SASEGT. For the CDR3, the DNA is TGTGCCACCCGCGGGGCAAATTCTAATCAGCCCCAGCATTTT. This translates into CATRGANSNQPQHF.

The chain recombines TRBV11-2 with TRBJ2-1; possibly TRBD2 for D (6 bases). The CDR3 sequence is 14 residues long. Germline V gives CDR1 SGHAT, CDR2 FQNNGV. V gave up 3 bases and J gave up 2 bases, with 8 bases separating them. For the CDR3, the DNA is TGTGCCAGCAGCTTCAGGACTACCTACAATGAGCAGTTCTTC. Translating it yields CASSFRTTYNEQFF.

The CDR3 DNA follows: TGTGCCAGCAGCTTAGGGGGACAGGAAAACTATGGCTACACCTTC. It specifies CASSLGGQENYGYTF. The gene calls are TRBV7-2 and TRBJ1-2; TRBD1 matches at 8 bases. CDR3 size: 15 residues. In germline, CDR1 is SGHTA, CDR2 FQGNSA. The V gene end was trimmed by 1 base and the J gene end by 2 bases; junction bases not matched to a gene: 3.

This clonotype has a handful of counts. V usage is TRBV5-1 and J usage is TRBJ2-5, with D unresolved. CDR3 length equals 12 residues. Germline loops: CDR1 SGHRS, CDR2 YFSETQ. Trimming stripped 0 bases from V and 5 bases from J, with 5 bases between. In DNA, the CDR3 is TGCGCCAGCAGCTTGGCGGACGAGACCCAGTACTTC. Translated, it gives CASSLADETQYF.

This clonotype has at least ten counts. This sequence joins TRBV7-8 and TRBJ1-4; maybe TRBD1 (5 bases). Germline V CDR1 and CDR2: SGHVS, FQNEAQ. The CDR3 is 16 amino acids. The V end was cut by 5 bases, the J end by 1 base, with 14 bases between. The CDR3 loop is CASSPPTARTNEKLFF. In DNA, the CDR3 is TGTGCCAGCAGCCCACCGACAGCCAGAACTAATGAAAAACTGTTTTTT. Variable domain in full (rest from reference TRBV7-8 and TRBJ1-4): GAGVSQSPRYKVAKRGQDVALRCDPISGHVSLFWYQQALGQGPEFLTYFQNEAQLDKSGLPSDRFFAERPEGSVSTLKIQRTQQEDSAVYLCASSPPTARTNEKLFFGSGTQLSVL.

V is TRBV28 and J is TRBJ1-1; D call uncertain. With 7 bases removed from V and 1 base from J, the gap between germline ends came to 13 bases. Germline values: CDR1 MDHEN, CDR2 SYDVKM. The CDR3 is 14 amino acids. The CDR3 here is CASTTKGRNTEAFF. In nucleotides, the CDR3 is TGTGCCAGCACCACCAAAGGTCGGAACACTGAAGCTTTCTTT.

There are a few counts of this clonotype. This rearrangement joins TRBV6-2 or TRBV6-3 to TRBJ1-2; D gene ambiguous. V lost 11 bases and J 3 bases, leaving 16 bases between the germline ends. The CDR3 extends over 13 amino acids. Looked up from germline, CDR1 is MNHEY and CDR2 is SVGEGT. The CDR3 region is CASGLQQDYGYTF. The DNA for the CDR3 is TGTGCCTCTGGCCTGCAGCAGGACTATGGCTACACCTTC.

The sample holds a few counts of this clonotype. The J gene is TRBJ1-2, the V gene TRBV9; D uncertain. Germline CDR1 SGDLS, CDR2 YYNGEE. Trimming stripped 3 bases from V and 3 bases from J, with 9 bases between. The length of the CDR3 is 13 residues. The CDR3 sequence is CASSDAEDYGYTF. CDR3 DNA sequence: TGTGCCAGCAGCGATGCTGAGGACTATGGCTACACCTTC.